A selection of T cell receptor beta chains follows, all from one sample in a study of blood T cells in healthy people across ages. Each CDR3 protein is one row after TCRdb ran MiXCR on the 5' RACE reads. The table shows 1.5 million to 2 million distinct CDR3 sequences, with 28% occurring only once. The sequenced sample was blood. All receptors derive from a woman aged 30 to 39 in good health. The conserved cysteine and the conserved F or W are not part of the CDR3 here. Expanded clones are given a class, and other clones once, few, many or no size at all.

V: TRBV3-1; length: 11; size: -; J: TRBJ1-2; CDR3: ASSDEANYGYT
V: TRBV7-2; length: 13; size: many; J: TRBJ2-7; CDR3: ASSLEPLLVYEQY
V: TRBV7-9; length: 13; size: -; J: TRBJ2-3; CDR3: ASTSTSGGSDTQY
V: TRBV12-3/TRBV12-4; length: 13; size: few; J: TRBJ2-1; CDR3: ASSTDPGGEFEQF
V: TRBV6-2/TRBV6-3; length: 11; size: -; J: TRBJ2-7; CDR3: ARTGTALYEQY
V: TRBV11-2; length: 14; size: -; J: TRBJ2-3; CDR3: ASRSTSGRNSDTQY
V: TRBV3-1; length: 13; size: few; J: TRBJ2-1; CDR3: ASSPHTGDGNEQF
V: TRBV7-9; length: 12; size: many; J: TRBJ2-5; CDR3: ASSLALAQETQY
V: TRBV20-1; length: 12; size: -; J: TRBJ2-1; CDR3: SAQRLAGGVEQF
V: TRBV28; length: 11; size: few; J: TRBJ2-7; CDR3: ASTLAGREEQY
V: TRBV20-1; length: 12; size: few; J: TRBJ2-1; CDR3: SAKLTPAGRQQF
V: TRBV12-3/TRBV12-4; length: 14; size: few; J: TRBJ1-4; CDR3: ASSPANRMGNEKLF
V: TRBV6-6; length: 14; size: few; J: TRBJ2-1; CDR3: ASRTGTSGSLGEQF
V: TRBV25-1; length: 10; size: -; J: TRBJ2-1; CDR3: ASSLGGRVQF
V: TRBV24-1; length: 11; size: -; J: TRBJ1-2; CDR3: ATSDWTGDRYT
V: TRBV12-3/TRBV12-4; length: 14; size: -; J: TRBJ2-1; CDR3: ASSFRAREQYNEQF
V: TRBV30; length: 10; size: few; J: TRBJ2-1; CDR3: AWSVREGEQF
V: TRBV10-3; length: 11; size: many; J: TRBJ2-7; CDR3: AISEGTTYEQY
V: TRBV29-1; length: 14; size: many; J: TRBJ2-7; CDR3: SVEGLSQGDSYEQY
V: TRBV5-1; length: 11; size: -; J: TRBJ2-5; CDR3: ASREGTAETQY
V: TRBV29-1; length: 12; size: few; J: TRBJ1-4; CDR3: SGLGGATNEKLF
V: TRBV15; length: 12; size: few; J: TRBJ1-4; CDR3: ATSREGGNEKLF
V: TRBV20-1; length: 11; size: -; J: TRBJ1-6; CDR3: SAFRARNTPLH
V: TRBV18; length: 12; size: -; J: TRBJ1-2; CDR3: ASSPPSGVYGYT
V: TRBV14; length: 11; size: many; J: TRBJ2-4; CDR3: ASSLGQVNIQY
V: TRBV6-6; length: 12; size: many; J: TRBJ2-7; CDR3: ASSPTDRVGEQY
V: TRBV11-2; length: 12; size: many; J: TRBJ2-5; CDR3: ASSLDIISKTQY
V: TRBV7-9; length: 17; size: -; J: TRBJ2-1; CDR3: ASRASGLAGGSSYNEQF
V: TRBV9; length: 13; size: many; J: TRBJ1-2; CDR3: ASSTGTEPAYRYT
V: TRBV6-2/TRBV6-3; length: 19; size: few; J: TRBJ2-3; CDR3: ASSYYTGTSGRTAFTDTQY
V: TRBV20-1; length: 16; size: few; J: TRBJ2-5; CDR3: SARVEGDGGNKNNEQY
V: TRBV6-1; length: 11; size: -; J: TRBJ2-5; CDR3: PTASGTSRSQY
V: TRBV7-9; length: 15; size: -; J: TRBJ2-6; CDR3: ANSLILSSFGANVLT
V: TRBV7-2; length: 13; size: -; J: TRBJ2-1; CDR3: ASGFYGQLYNEQF
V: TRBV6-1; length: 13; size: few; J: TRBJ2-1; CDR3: ASHTGASGGNEQF
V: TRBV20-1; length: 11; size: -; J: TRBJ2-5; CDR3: SASWTGGETQY
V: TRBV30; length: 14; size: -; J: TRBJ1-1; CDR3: AWSGPRTGRDTEAF
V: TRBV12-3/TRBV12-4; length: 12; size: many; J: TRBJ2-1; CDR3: ASSFQVTYNEQF